A single T cell receptor beta chain is shown here with its context. The record originates from a study of blood T cell repertoires in COVID-19. Study information: Both acute and convalescent COVID-19 samples were obtained from the United States, Italy and Spain.

Authors' methods: Estimation of nucleated cell counts relied on the amplification of reference gene primers. The assay was immunoSEQ multiplex PCR, and TCRdb's table has in-frame clones only and misses some. Clone size and the V and J calls come from that table; the DNA yielded D and trimming. Here the sample spans around 500,000 clones, 88% being singletons. Adults between roughly 18 and 90 years of age took part from under 30 US areas. The specimen was PBMCs or T cells enriched from blood (not recorded which). The clonotype was recovered from a woman aged 55 to 70 who had recovered from COVID-19.

In nucleotides, the CDR3 is TGTGCCAGCAGCCCCGCGGCAGATACGCAGTATTTT. It codes for CASSPAADTQYF. J is TRBJ2-3 and V is TRBV9, with no clear D. CDR3 size: 12 residues. Trimming pared 4 bases from V and 4 bases from J, leaving 7 bases between. Germline V gene sequence: CDR1 SGDLS, CDR2 YYNGEE.